This TCR beta chain derives from a study of T cell responses to AZD1222 COVID-19 vaccine. Comment on this clone: What it binds is not known.

Clones were sequenced by immunoSEQ multiplex PCR, and TCRdb holds only the in-frame ones, with some missing. The sample shows fewer than 130,000 clones, around 80% of them seen only once. Overall study findings and caveats: Spike-specific TCR repertoires showed rising breadth and depth after two AZD1222 doses.

Germline V CDR1 and CDR2: MNHEY, SVGAGI. V lost 6 bases to trimming and J lost 1 base, with 7 bases between them. This CDR3 comprises 13 residues. The sequences come from peripheral blood, collected on day 0 of AZD1222 vaccination. This chain uses TRBV6-5 with TRBJ1-3; D is perhaps TRBD1 (6 bases). This TCR came from an adult in good health. The CDR3: CASRRGSGNTIYF. CDR3 nucleotides: TGTGCCAGCAGAAGGGGGTCTGGAAACACCATATATTTT.